This T cell receptor beta chain is drawn from a study of CD8 T cells in Susac syndrome. The CDR3 is made up of 14 amino acids. Looked up from germline, CDR1 is SQVTM and CDR2 is ANQGSEA. Trimming left V 3 bases short and J 4 bases short, with 16 bases between. Random hexamers were used to reverse transcribe the RNA input (0.5 to 1 ug). The immunoSEQ assay covered 54 Vbeta and 13 Jbeta segments for CDR3. One entry per CDR3 protein results from TCRdb running MiXCR on the immunoSEQ multiplex PCR reads. The table shows roughly 140,000 distinct CDR3 sequences, with approximately 95% occurring only once. The chain uses TRBV29-1 and TRBJ2-7; D perhaps matches TRBD2 (5 bases). This receptor was taken from a human donor in good health. Sequenced sample: CD8+ T cells from PBMCs. In nucleotides, the CDR3 is TGCAGCGTTGAGTCTAGCCACAGCAGTTACGAGCAGTACTTC. Translation gives CSVESSHSSYEQYF.